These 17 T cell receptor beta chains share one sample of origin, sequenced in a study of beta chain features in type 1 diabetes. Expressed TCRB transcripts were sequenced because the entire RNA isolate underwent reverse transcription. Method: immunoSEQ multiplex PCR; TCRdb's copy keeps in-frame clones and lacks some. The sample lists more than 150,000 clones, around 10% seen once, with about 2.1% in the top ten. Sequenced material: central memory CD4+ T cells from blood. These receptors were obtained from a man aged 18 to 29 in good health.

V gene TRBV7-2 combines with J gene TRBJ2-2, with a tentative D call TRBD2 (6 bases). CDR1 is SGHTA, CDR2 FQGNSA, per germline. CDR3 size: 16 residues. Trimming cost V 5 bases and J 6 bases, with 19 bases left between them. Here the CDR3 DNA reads TGTGCCAGCAGCGGCCGGGGCGGGACGAAATCCGGGGAGCTGTTTTTT. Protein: CASSGRGGTKSGELFF.

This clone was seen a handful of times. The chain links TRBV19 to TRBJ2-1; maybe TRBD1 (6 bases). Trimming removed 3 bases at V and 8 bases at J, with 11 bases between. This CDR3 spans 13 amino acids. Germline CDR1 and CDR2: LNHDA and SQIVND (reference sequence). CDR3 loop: CASSIRGQYEQFF. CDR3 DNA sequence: TGTGCCAGTAGTATTCGGGGACAATATGAGCAGTTCTTC.

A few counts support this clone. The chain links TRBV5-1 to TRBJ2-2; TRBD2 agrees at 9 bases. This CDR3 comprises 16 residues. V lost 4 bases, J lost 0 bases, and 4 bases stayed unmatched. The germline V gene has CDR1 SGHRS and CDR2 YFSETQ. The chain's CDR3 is CASSRTSAANTGELFF. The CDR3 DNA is TGCGCCAGCAGCCGGACTAGCGCCGCGAACACCGGGGAGCTGTTTTTT.

CDR3 sequence: CASSFETGEQYF. CDR3 sequence (DNA): TGTGCCAGCAGCTTTGAGACCGGGGAGCAGTACTTC. V and J are TRBV7-2 and TRBJ2-7; no reliable D call. The V end was cut by 3 bases, the J end by 7 bases, with 10 bases between. Germline values: CDR1 SGHTA, CDR2 FQGNSA. There are 12 residues in the CDR3.

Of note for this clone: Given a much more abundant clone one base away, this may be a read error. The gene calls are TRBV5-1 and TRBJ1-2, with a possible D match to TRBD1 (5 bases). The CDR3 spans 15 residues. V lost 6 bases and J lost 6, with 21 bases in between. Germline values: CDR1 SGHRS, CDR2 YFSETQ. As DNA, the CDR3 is TGCGCCAGCACCATTGGACATGGCGGTAAAGATGGCTACACCTTC. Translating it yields CASTIGHGGKDGYTF.

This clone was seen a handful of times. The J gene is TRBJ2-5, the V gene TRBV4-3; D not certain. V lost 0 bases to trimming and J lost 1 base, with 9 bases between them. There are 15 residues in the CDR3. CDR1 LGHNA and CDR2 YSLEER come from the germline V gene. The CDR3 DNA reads TGCGCCAGCAGCCAAGATCGCGCAGTCCAAGAGACCCAGTACTTC. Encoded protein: CASSQDRAVQETQYF.

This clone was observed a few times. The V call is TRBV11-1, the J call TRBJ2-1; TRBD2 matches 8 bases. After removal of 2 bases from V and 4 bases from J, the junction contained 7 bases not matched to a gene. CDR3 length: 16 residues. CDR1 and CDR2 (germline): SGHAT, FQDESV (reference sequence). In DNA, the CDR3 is TGTGCCAGCAGCTTACCGAGCGGGGGCCAATACAATGAGCAGTTCTTC. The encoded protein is CASSLPSGGQYNEQFF.

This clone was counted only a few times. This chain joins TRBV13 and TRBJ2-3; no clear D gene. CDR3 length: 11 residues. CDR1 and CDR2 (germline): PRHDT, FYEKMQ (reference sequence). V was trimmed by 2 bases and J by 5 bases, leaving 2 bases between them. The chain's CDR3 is CASSLLDTQYF. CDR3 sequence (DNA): TGTGCCAGCAGCTTACTAGATACGCAGTATTTT. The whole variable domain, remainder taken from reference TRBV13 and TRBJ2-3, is AAGVIQSPRHLIKEKRETATLKCYPIPRHDTVYWYQQGPGQDPQFLISFYEKMQSDKGSIPDRFSAQQFSDYHSELNMSSLELGDSALYFCASSLLDTQYFGPGTRLTVL.

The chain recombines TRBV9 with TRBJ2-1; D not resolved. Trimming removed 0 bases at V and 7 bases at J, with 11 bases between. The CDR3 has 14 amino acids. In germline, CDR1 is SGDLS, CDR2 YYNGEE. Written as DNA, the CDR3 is TGTGCCAGCAGCGTAGATCAAGGTCCGAATGAGCAGTTCTTC. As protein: CASSVDQGPNEQFF.

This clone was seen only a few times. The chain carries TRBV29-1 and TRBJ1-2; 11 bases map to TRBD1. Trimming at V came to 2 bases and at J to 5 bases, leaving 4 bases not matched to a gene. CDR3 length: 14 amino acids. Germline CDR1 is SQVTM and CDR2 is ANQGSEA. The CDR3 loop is CSVELGTGGYGYTF. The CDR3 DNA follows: TGCAGCGTTGAACTCGGGACAGGGGGGTATGGCTACACCTTC.

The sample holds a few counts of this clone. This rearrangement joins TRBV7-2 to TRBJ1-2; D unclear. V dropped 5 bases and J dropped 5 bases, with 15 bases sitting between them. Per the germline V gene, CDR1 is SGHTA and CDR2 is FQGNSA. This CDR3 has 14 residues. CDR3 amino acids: CASSGPNPTYGYTF. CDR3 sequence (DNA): TGTGCCAGCAGCGGCCCCAATCCCACTTATGGCTACACCTTC.

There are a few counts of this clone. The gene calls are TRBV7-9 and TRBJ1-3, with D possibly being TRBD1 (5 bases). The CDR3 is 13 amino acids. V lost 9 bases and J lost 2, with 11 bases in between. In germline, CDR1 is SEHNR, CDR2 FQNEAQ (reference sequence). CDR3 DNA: TGTGCCAGTGACAGTCAAGCTGGAAACACCATATATTTT. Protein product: CASDSQAGNTIYF.

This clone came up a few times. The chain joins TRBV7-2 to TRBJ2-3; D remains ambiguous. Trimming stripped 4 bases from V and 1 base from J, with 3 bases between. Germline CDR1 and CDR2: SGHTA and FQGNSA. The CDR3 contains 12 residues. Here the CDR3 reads CASSSRTDTQYF. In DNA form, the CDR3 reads TGTGCCAGCAGCTCCCGCACAGATACGCAGTATTTT.

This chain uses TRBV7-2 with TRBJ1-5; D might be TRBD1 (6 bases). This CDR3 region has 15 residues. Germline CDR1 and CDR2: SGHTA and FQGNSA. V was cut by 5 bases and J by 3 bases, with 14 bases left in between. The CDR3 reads CASSASGTNNQPQHF. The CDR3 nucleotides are TGTGCCAGCAGCGCCTCCGGGACAAACAATCAGCCCCAGCATTTT.

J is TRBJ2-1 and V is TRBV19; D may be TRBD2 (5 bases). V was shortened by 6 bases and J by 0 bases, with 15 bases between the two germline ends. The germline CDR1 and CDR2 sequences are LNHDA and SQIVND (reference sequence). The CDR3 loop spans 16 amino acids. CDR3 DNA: TGTGCCAGTAGAGGATTAACGGGGAGCTCCTACAATGAGCAGTTCTTC. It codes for CASRGLTGSSYNEQFF.

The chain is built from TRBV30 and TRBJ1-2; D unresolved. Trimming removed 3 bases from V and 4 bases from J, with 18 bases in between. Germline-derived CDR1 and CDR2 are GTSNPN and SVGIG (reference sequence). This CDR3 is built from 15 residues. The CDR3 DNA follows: TGTGCCTGGAGCCGCAAGTCGGTGGGATCCTATGGCTACACCTTC. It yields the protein CAWSRKSVGSYGYTF.

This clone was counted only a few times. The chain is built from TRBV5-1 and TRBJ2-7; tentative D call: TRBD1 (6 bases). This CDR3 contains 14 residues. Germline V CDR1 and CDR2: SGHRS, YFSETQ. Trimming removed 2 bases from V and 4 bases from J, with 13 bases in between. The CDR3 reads CASSFQDSSYEQYF. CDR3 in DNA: TGCGCCAGCAGCTTCCAGGACAGTTCTTACGAGCAGTACTTC.